The 20 T cell receptor beta chains below were found in one sample sequenced in a study of PD-1 blockade in classical Hodgkin lymphoma (dated by TCRdb to about 2020). The time point tag for this specimen amounts to: cycle 1 day 1 (C1D1), immediately before nivolumab initiation. Relapse after autologous stem cell transplantation had occurred in all trial patients, and cohorts A, B and C were distinguished by prior brentuximab vedotin exposure. Libraries were made using the immunoSEQ multiplex PCR assay. The clones in this table, taken by TCRdb from immuneACCESS, are in-frame only. Not every clone is retained; where verified, under half of the shortfall comes from an unresolved V gene, and the cause of the rest is unknown. Within this sample are about 13,000 clones, with about 93% of them counted one time only. The ten largest account for roughly 20% of the sample. The source was peripheral blood mononuclear cells (PBMCs), collected at baseline. These receptors all stem from a human donor with classical Hodgkin lymphoma.

V gene TRBV10-3 combines with J gene TRBJ1-3, with D perhaps TRBD1 (6 bases). Per germline, CDR1 ENHRY and CDR2 SYGVKD. Trimming stripped 6 bases from V and 0 bases from J, with 15 bases between. The CDR3 consists of 16 residues. The CDR3 loop reads CAISLGDIGSGNTIYF. Written as DNA, the CDR3 is TGTGCCATCAGCCTTGGGGACATCGGCTCTGGAAACACCATATATTTT.

This chain connects TRBV6-5 to TRBJ1-2, with a tentative D call TRBD1 (5 bases). This CDR3 is 14 amino acids long. The ends were cut back, 2 bases at V and 4 bases at J, with 11 bases in the middle. Per the germline V gene, CDR1 is MNHEY and CDR2 is SVGAGI. The CDR3 DNA is TGTGCCAGCAGTTACGCCGGGGGATTCTATGGCTACACCTTC. Its protein is CASSYAGGFYGYTF.

The rearrangement joins TRBV5-1 to TRBJ2-2, with D maybe TRBD1 (5 bases). CDR3 length equals 15 residues. The germline V gene has CDR1 SGHRS and CDR2 YFSETQ. V was cut by 0 bases and J by 0 bases, with 6 bases left in between. DNA of the CDR3: TGCGCCAGCAGCTTGGCAGGGCCGAACACCGGGGAGCTGTTTTTT. Amino acids: CASSLAGPNTGELFF.

The V gene is TRBV30, the J gene TRBJ2-3, with 7 bases lining up with TRBD2. V dropped 8 bases and J dropped 0; count of bases not matched to a gene: 8. The germline V gene has CDR1 GTSNPN and CDR2 SVGIG (reference sequence). The CDR3 runs 14 residues. CDR3 sequence (DNA): TGTGCCAGAGACAAGGGACTAAGCACAGATACGCAGTATTTT. Translated: CARDKGLSTDTQYF.

This chain connects TRBV7-8 to TRBJ1-4; D not resolved. The CDR3 runs 16 residues. The germline CDR1 and CDR2 sequences are SGHVS and FQNEAQ. Trimming shortened V by 0 bases and J by 0 bases, and 8 bases separated the two germline ends. The CDR3 protein is CASSLAAFSTNEKLFF. In nucleotides, the CDR3 is TGTGCCAGCAGCTTAGCAGCCTTCTCAACTAATGAAAAACTGTTTTTT. The complete variable domain, with remaining parts taken from reference TRBV7-8 and TRBJ1-4, reads GAGVSQSPRYKVAKRGQDVALRCDPISGHVSLFWYQQALGQGPEFLTYFQNEAQLDKSGLPSDRFFAERPEGSVSTLKIQRTQQEDSAVYLCASSLAAFSTNEKLFFGSGTQLSVL.

CDR3 DNA sequence: TGTGCCACGAAGGGACAGGCTAAGGCTGGAAACACCATATATTTT. The encoded protein is CATKGQAKAGNTIYF. The gene calls are TRBV6-1 and TRBJ1-3, with 8 bases that match TRBD1. The CDR3 is 15 amino acids. The junction had 10 bases not matched to a gene; V was cut back by 10 bases and J by 2 bases. Per the germline V gene, CDR1 is MNHNS and CDR2 is SASEGT.

This clone was seen just once. CDR3 amino acids: CASSLAGELFF. CDR3 DNA: TGTGCCAGCAGCTTAGCCGGGGAGCTGTTTTTT. The chain combines TRBV13 with TRBJ2-2; no definite D call. The length of the CDR3 is 11 residues. V lost 1 base and J 6 bases, leaving 0 bases between the germline ends. Germline CDR1 PRHDT, CDR2 FYEKMQ (reference sequence). The full variable domain, completed using reference TRBV13 and TRBJ2-2, is AAGVIQSPRHLIKEKRETATLKCYPIPRHDTVYWYQQGPGQDPQFLISFYEKMQSDKGSIPDRFSAQQFSDYHSELNMSSLELGDSALYFCASSLAGELFFGEGSRLTVL.

J is TRBJ2-1 and V is TRBV21-1; the DNA was not used to check the table's D call, TRBD2. TRBV21-1 is shown as a pseudogene. This CDR3 comprises 9 residues. The CDR3 DNA follows: TGTGCCAGCACCTTTGAGCAGTTCTTC. This encodes CASTFEQFF.

This clone rates as medium-sized. The chain combines TRBV6-5 with TRBJ1-1; a possible D gene is TRBD1 (5 bases). V was cut by 6 bases and J by 4 bases, with 15 bases left in between. The V gene's germline CDR1 is MNHEY and CDR2 SVGAGI. The CDR3 totals 14 residues. The CDR3 bases are TGTGCCAGCAGAATACGGGGGGGGATCACTGAAGCTTTCTTT. This codes for CASRIRGGITEAFF.

V usage is TRBV2 and J usage is TRBJ2-5; tentative D call: TRBD2 (6 bases). V was clipped by 8 bases and J by 2 bases, with 15 bases between them. The CDR3 is 14 amino acids. CDR1 SNHLY and CDR2 FYNNEI come from the germline V gene. The CDR3: CASQKWEAQETQYF. The CDR3 region has the DNA TGTGCCAGCCAGAAGTGGGAGGCTCAAGAGACCCAGTACTTC.

J is TRBJ1-1 and V is TRBV19; no clear D. Looked up from germline, CDR1 is LNHDA and CDR2 is SQIVND (reference sequence). The CDR3 spans 13 residues. The V end was cut by 9 bases, the J end by 2 bases, with 13 bases between. This CDR3 reads CASTLSSNTEAFF. CDR3 in DNA: TGTGCCAGCACTCTAAGTTCTAACACTGAAGCTTTCTTT. The whole variable domain, remainder taken from reference TRBV19 and TRBJ1-1, is DGGITQSPKYLFRKEGQNVTLSCEQNLNHDAMYWYRQDPGQGLRLIYYSQIVNDFQKGDIAEGYSVSREKKESFPLTVTSAQKNPTAFYLCASTLSSNTEAFFGQGTRLTVV.

The chain combines TRBV5-6 with TRBJ2-2; D is possibly TRBD2 (5 bases). CDR3 length: 13 residues. Germline lookup yields CDR1 SGHDT and CDR2 YYEEEE. The V and J ends lost 4 bases and 9 bases respectively, with 13 bases between them. The CDR3 DNA follows: TGTGCCAGCAGCAGACGGACTTCGCGGGAGCTGTTTTTT. This gives the protein CASSRRTSRELFF.

This chain uses TRBV9 with TRBJ2-1; 7 nucleotides agree with TRBD2. CDR3 length: 15 amino acids. Trimming took 0 bases from V and 6 from J; bases not matched to a gene: 6. Germline-derived CDR1 and CDR2 are SGDLS and YYNGEE. The CDR3 sequence: CASSVGGGRGNEQFF. In nucleotides, the CDR3 is TGTGCCAGCAGCGTAGGGGGCGGGAGAGGCAATGAGCAGTTCTTC.

By share, this clone ranks as large. V usage is TRBV6-5 and J usage is TRBJ1-2, with D possibly matching TRBD1 (6 bases). This CDR3 spans 13 amino acids. V lost 6 bases and J lost 7, with 15 bases in between. Germline V gene sequence: CDR1 MNHEY, CDR2 SVGAGI. For the CDR3, the DNA is TGTGCCAGCAGACCTACAGGGTTCGGTGGCTACACCTTC. Translated, it gives CASRPTGFGGYTF.

The chain employs TRBV6-5 and TRBJ2-3, with 8 bases matching TRBD1. The CDR3 sequence is 15 residues long. The V segment lost 5 bases and the J segment 2 bases; nucleotides outside the gene matches: 6. The germline V gene encodes CDR1 MNHEY and CDR2 SVGAGI. CDR3 nucleotide sequence: TGTGCCAGCAGTGTCGACAGGGGATACACAGATACGCAGTATTTT. Its protein is CASSVDRGYTDTQYF.

The rearrangement joins TRBV19 to TRBJ2-7; possibly TRBD1 or TRBD2 for D (5 bases each). The germline CDR1 and CDR2 sequences are LNHDA and SQIVND (reference sequence). Trimming took off 8 bases at V and 3 bases at J, with 17 bases between the two ends. The CDR3 is 14 residues long. The CDR3 bases are TGTGCCAGTTGTACGGGGACCGGCGACTACGAGCAGTACTTC. It is translated as CASCTGTGDYEQYF.

The V and J genes are TRBV13 and TRBJ2-7; TRBD1 matches 9 bases. Germline values: CDR1 PRHDT, CDR2 FYEKMQ (reference sequence). This CDR3 contains 14 residues. V lost 3 bases to trimming and J lost 3 bases; unmatched junction nucleotides: 3. In nucleotides, the CDR3 is TGTGCCAGCAGCTTGGGGACAGGGAACTACGAGCAGTACTTC. It translates to CASSLGTGNYEQYF.

The chain links TRBV10-2 to TRBJ2-5; D might be TRBD2 (7 bases). There are 15 residues in the CDR3. The germline V gene has CDR1 WSHSY and CDR2 SAAADI. V lost 6 bases and J lost 1, with 15 bases in between. The CDR3 coding sequence is TGCGCCAGCAGAAGTATGGGGGGGCCCCAAGAGACCCAGTACTTC. Protein: CASRSMGGPQETQYF.

The chain combines TRBV30 with TRBJ1-5; D gene ambiguous. V lost 1 base to trimming and J lost 3 bases, with 7 bases between them. The V gene's germline CDR1 is GTSNPN and CDR2 SVGIG (reference sequence). This CDR3 is built from 13 residues. The CDR3 coding sequence is TGTGCCTGGAGTGACGACAACAATCAGCCCCAGCATTTT. The encoded protein is CAWSDDNNQPQHF. Filled out from reference TRBV30 and TRBJ1-5, the complete variable domain reads SQTIHQWPATLVQPVGSPLSLECTVEGTSNPNLYWYRQAAGRGLQLLFYSVGIGQISSEVPQNLSASRPQDRQFILSSKKLLLSDSGFYLCAWSDDNNQPQHFGDGTRLSIL.

This clone showed up just once. V usage is TRBV7-9 and J usage is TRBJ1-4, with D possibly TRBD1 on 5 matching bases. The V gene lost 5 bases and the J gene lost 8 bases, with 12 bases spanning the gap. CDR1 and CDR2 (germline): SEHNR, FQNEAQ (reference sequence). This CDR3 is 13 amino acids long. The CDR3 reads CASSATAGEKLFF. The DNA of the CDR3 is TGTGCCAGCAGCGCGACAGCGGGGGAAAAACTGTTTTTT.